The clone carrying this T cell receptor (beta chain) came up many times. Antigen specificity is unknown. The data are from a study of human T cells and chemical hapten exposure. Across the whole study: Investigators sensitized around 2 cm by around 2 cm of upper inner arm skin with 2% DPC. Study observations and caveats: Donor immune responses may differ from healthy people's, since all donors had alopecia.

As handled by the study authors: Per sample, the median was around 100,000 TCRs, with values from around 24,000 to 710,000. TCRdb redid the calling of the RACE reads with MiXCR, one entry per CDR3 protein. None of the V and J calls come from the authors' own analysis; TCRdb made them. The sample has roughly 92,000 distinct CDR3 sequences, roughly 11% seen once. The CDR3 has 14 residues. Germline V CDR1 and CDR2: SGHTS, YDEGEE. J was trimmed by 2 bases and V by 1 base; bases with no gene match: 3. Time point: patch test 2, 6 weeks after DPC sensitization. Stated treatment: therapeutic diphenylcyclopropenone sensitization with weekly scalp DPC. Unfractionated whole blood was the source of the extracted total RNA.

The TCR sequence derives from a woman aged 40 to 50 with alopecia areata. Some clones in this sample may be carry-over from other donors' samples. The V and J genes are TRBV5-8 and TRBJ2-7; 7 bases agree with TRBD1. The starting material was whole blood, obtained in connection with sensitization to the hapten diphenylcyclopropenone (DPC). For the CDR3, the DNA is TGTGCCAGCAGCTTGCAACAGGGGACCTACGAGCAGTACTTC. Amino acids: CASSLQQGTYEQYF.